This TCR beta chain was identified in a study of cytomegalovirus exposure and HLA in healthy donors. Study results and limitations: The study flagged roughly 150 TCR beta chains as cytomegalovirus-associated.

A note on this clone: What it binds is unknown.

Per germline, CDR1 MGHRA and CDR2 YSYEKL. V was pared by 1 base and J by 3 bases, with 14 bases of the junction left unmatched. The CDR3 sequence is 18 residues long. The PCR used 60 Vbeta and 13 Jbeta primers. Sequencing used immunoSEQ multiplex PCR; TCRdb keeps in-frame clones, though not all of them. The sample contains some 95,000 clones, 78% of which appear only once. The sequencing sample was made of PBMCs. The source of this sequence is a woman in her thirties or forties in good health and CMV-seropositive. V gene TRBV4-1 combines with J gene TRBJ1-1; TRBD1 matches 7 bases. The DNA of the CDR3 is TGCGCCAGCAGCCAAGCTCCCCCCCCAGACAGGGTACACACTGAAGCTTTCTTT. Translated, it gives CASSQAPPPDRVHTEAFF.